This TCR beta chain came from a study of blood T cell repertoires in COVID-19. The V segment lost 6 bases and the J segment 2 bases; nucleotides outside the gene matches: 0. Germline CDR1 reads DFQATT; CDR2 reads SNEGSKA (reference sequence). The CDR3 sequence is 11 residues long. Clones were sequenced by immunoSEQ multiplex PCR, and TCRdb holds only the in-frame ones, with some missing. The data show just over 150,000 clones, 65% to 90% seen once. Specimen: peripheral blood. The rearrangement links TRBV20-1 to TRBJ2-5, with 7 nucleotides matching TRBD1. The TCR originated in a woman in her 50s with acute or convalescent COVID-19. The CDR3 loop reads CSAGQQETQYF. The CDR3 DNA is TGCAGTGCGGGACAGCAAGAGACCCAGTACTTC.